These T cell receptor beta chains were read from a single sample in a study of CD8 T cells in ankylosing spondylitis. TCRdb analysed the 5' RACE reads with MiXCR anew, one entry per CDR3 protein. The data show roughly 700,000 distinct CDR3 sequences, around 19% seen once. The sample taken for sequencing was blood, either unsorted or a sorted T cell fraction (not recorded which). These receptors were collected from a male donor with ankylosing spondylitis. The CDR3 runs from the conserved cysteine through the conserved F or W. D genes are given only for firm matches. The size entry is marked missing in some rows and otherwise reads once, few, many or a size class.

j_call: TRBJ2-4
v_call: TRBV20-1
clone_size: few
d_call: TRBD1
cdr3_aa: CSALWDRGWRAKNIQYF
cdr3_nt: TGCAGTGCCCTTTGGGACAGGGGGTGGAGGGCCAAAAACATTCAGTACTTC

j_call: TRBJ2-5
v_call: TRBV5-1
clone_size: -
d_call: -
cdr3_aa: CASSLGGPGQETQYF
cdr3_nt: TGCGCCAGCAGCTTGGGTGGACCAGGCCAAGAGACCCAGTACTTC

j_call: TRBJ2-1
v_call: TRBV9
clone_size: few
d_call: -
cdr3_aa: CASSVGFNEQFF
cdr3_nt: TGTGCCAGCAGCGTAGGATTCAATGAGCAGTTCTTC

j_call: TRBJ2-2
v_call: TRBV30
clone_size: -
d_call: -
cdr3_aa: CAWGQKTNTGELFF
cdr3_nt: TGTGCCTGGGGACAGAAGACGAACACCGGGGAGCTGTTTTTT

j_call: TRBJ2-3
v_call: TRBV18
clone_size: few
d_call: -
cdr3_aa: CASSPAQSRLSTDTQYF
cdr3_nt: TGTGCCAGCTCACCAGCCCAGTCAAGGCTAAGCACAGATACGCAGTATTTT

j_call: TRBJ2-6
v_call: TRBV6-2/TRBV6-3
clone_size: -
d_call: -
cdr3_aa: CASTKTGRYGANVLTF
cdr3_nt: TGTGCCAGCACCAAGACAGGGAGGTACGGGGCCAACGTCCTGACTTTC

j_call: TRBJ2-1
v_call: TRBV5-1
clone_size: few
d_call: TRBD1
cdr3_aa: CASSLQQGGNEQFF
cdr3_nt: TGCGCCAGCAGCTTGCAACAGGGGGGTAATGAGCAGTTCTTC

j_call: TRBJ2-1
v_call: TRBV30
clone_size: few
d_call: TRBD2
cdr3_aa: CAWSVMAGGPYEQFF
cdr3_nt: TGTGCCTGGAGTGTCATGGCGGGGGGGCCCTATGAGCAGTTCTTC

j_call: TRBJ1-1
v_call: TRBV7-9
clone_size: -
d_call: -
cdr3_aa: CASSSPVRNTEAFF
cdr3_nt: TGTGCCAGCAGCTCCCCGGTCAGGAACACTGAAGCTTTCTTT

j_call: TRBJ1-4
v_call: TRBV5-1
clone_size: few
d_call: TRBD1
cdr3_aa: CASSLLGQGATNEKLFF
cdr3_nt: TGCGCCAGCAGCCTCTTGGGCCAGGGGGCAACTAATGAAAAACTGTTTTTT

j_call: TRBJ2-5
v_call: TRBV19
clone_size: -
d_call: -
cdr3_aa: CASSQKGETQYF
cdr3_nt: TGTGCCAGTAGCCAGAAAGGAGAGACCCAGTACTTC

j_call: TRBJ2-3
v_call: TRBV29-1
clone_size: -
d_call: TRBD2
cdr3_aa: CSVVLAGGGTQYF
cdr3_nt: TGCAGCGTTGTACTAGCGGGGGGTGGGACGCAGTATTTT

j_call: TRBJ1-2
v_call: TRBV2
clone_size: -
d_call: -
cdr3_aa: CASRVRGANYGYTF
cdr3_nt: TGTGCCAGCAGAGTCAGGGGAGCTAACTATGGCTACACCTTC

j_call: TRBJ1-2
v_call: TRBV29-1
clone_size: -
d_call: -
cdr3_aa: CSVERESRDSDYGYTF
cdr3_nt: TGCAGCGTTGAAAGGGAATCCAGGGATTCTGACTATGGCTACACCTTC

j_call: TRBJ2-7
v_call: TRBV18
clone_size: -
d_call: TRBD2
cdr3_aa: CASSPSGDISGASYEQYF
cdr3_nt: TGTGCCAGCTCACCATCGGGAGATATTAGCGGGGCTTCCTACGAGCAGTACTTC

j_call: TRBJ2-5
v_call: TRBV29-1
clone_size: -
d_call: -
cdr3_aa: CSVGGEETQYF
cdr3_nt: TGCAGCGTTGGAGGGGAGGAGACCCAGTACTTC

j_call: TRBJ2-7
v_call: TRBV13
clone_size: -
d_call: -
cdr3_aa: CASSQLLSAGLYEQYF
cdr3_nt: TGTGCCAGCAGCCAATTACTGAGCGCAGGCCTCTACGAGCAGTACTTC

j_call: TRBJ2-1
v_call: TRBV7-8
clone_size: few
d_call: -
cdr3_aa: CASSLLGTRYNEQFF
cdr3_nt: TGTGCCAGCAGCTTACTCGGGACTCGCTACAATGAGCAGTTCTTC

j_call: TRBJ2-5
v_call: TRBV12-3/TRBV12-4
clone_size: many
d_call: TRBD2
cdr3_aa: CASSLASGSGETQYF
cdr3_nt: TGTGCCAGCAGTTTAGCTAGCGGGAGTGGTGAGACCCAGTACTTC

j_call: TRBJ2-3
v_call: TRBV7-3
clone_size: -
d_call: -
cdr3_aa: CASSLRPRGSGTDTQYF
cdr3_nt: TGTGCCAGCAGCCTAAGGCCGCGGGGCAGTGGCACAGATACGCAGTATTTT

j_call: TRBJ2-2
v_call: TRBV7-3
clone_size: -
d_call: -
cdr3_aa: CASSLTFTGELFF
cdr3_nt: TGTGCCAGCAGCCTAACGTTCACCGGGGAGCTGTTTTTT

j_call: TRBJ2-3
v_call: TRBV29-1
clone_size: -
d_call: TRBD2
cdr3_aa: CSVELAGVHTDTQYF
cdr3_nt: TGCAGCGTTGAACTAGCGGGAGTTCACACAGATACGCAGTATTTT

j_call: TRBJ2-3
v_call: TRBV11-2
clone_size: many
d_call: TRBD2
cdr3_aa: CASSPGTSYRADTQYF
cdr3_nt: TGTGCCAGCAGCCCTGGGACTAGCTATCGGGCAGATACGCAGTATTTT

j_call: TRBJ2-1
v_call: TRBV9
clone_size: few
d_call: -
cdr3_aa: CASSSLGSENEQFF
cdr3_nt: TGTGCCAGCAGCTCTCTGGGGTCAGAGAATGAGCAGTTCTTC

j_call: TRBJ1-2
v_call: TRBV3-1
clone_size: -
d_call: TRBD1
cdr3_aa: CASSQHPTGIYGYTF
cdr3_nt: TGTGCCAGCAGCCAACATCCGACAGGGATCTATGGCTACACCTTC

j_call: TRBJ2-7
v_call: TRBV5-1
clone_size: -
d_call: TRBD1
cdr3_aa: CASRLEGTGDEQYF
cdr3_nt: TGCGCCAGCAGGTTAGAGGGGACAGGGGACGAGCAGTACTTC

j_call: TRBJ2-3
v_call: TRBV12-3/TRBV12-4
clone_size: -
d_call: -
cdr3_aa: CASSSLGPGDTQYF
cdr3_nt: TGTGCCAGCAGTTCGCTCGGTCCGGGAGATACGCAGTATTTT

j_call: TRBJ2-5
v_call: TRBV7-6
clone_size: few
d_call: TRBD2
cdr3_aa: CASSNRGLALETQYF
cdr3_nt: TGTGCCAGCAGCAACCGTGGACTAGCCTTGGAGACCCAGTACTTC

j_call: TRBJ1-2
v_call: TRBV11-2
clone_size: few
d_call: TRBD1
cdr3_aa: CASSLTQGAFQGYGYTF
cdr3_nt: TGTGCCAGCAGCTTAACCCAGGGGGCTTTTCAGGGCTATGGCTACACCTTC

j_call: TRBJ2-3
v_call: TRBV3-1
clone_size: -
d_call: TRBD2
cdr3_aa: CASSQRSGGRDTQYF
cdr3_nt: TGTGCCAGCAGCCAAAGAAGCGGGGGGAGAGATACGCAGTATTTT

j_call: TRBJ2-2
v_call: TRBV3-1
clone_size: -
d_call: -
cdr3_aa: CASSQALGGAGELFF
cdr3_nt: TGTGCCAGCAGCCAAGCTCTAGGAGGGGCCGGGGAGCTGTTTTTT

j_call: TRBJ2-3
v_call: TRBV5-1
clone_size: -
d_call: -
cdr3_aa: CASSLGHGEDTQYF
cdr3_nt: TGCGCCAGCAGCTTGGGACACGGCGAGGATACGCAGTATTTT

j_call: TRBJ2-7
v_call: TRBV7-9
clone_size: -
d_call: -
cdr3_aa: CASSLRSHEQYF
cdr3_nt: TGTGCCAGCAGCCTAAGGTCTCACGAGCAGTACTTC